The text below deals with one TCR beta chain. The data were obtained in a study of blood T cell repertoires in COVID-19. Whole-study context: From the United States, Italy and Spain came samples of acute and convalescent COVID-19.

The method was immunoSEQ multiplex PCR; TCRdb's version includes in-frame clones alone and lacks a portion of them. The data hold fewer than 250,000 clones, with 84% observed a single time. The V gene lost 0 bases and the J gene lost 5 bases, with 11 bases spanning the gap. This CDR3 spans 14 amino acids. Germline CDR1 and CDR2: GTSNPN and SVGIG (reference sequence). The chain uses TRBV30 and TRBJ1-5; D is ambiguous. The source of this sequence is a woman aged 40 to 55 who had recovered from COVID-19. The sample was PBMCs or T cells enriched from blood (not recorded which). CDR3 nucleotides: TGTGCCTGGAGTGTACGAGGGTTATATCAGCCCCAGCATTTT. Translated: CAWSVRGLYQPQHF. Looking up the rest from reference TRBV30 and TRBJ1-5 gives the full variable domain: SQTIHQWPATLVQPVGSPLSLECTVEGTSNPNLYWYRQAAGRGLQLLFYSVGIGQISSEVPQNLSASRPQDRQFILSSKKLLLSDSGFYLCAWSVRGLYQPQHFGDGTRLSIL.